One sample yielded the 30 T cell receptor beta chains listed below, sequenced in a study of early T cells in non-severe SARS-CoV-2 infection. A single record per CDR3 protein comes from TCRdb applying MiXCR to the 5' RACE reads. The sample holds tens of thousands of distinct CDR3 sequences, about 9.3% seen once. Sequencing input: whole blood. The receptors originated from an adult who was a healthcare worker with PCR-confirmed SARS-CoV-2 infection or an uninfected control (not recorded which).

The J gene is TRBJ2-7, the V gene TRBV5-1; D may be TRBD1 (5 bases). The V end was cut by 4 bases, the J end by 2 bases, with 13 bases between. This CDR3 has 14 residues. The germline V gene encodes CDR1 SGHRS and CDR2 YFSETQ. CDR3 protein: CASSPGDRTYEQYF. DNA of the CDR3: TGCGCCAGCAGCCCCGGCGACAGAACCTACGAGCAGTACTTC.

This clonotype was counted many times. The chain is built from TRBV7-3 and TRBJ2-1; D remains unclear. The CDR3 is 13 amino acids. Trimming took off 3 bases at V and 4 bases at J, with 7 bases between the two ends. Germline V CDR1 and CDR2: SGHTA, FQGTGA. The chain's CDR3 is CASSFGLYNEQFF. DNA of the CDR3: TGTGCCAGCAGCTTCGGTCTTTACAATGAGCAGTTCTTC.

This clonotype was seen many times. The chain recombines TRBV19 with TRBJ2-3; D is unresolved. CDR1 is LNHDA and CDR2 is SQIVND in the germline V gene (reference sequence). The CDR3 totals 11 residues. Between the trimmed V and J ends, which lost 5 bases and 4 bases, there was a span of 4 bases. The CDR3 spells CASSQADTQYF. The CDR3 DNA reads TGTGCCAGTAGTCAGGCAGATACGCAGTATTTT.

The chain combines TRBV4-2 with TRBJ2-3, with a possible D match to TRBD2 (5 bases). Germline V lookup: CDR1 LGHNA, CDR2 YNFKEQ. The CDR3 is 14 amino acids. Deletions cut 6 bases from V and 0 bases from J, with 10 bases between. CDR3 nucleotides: TGTGCCAGCAGGCCCACGGGGAGCACAGATACGCAGTATTTT. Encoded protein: CASRPTGSTDTQYF.

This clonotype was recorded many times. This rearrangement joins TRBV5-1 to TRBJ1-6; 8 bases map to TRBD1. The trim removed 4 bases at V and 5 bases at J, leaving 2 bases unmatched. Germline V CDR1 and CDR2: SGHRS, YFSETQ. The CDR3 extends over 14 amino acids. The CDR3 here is CASSRDRNNSPLHF. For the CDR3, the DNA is TGCGCCAGCAGCAGGGACAGGAATAATTCACCCCTCCACTTT.

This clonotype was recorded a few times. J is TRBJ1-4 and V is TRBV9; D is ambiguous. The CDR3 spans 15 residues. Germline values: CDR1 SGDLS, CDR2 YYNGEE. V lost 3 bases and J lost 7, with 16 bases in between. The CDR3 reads CASSAVGEGGEKLFF. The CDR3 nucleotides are TGTGCCAGCAGCGCAGTCGGCGAGGGCGGTGAAAAACTGTTTTTT.

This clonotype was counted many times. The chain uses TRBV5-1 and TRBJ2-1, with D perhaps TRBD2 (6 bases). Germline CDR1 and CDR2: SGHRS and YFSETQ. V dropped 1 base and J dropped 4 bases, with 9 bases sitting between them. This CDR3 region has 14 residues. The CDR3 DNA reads TGCGCCAGCAGCTTGACGGGGGTATACAATGAGCAGTTCTTC. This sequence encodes CASSLTGVYNEQFF. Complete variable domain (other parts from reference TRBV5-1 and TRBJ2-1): KAGVTQTPRYLIKTRGQQVTLSCSPISGHRSVSWYQQTPGQGLQFLFEYFSETQRNKGNFPGRFSGRQFSNSRSEMNVSTLELGDSALYLCASSLTGVYNEQFFGPGTRLTVL.

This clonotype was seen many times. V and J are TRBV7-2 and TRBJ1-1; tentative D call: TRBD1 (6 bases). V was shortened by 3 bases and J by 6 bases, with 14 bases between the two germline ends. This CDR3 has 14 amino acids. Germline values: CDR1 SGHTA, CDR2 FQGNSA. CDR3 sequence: CASSFSGDRPEAFF. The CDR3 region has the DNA TGTGCCAGCAGCTTCTCAGGGGATCGGCCTGAAGCTTTCTTT. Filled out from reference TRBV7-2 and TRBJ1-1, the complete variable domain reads GAGVSQSPSNKVTEKGKDVELRCDPISGHTALYWYRQSLGQGLEFLIYFQGNSAPDKSGLPSDRFSAERTGGSVSTLTIQRTQQEDSAVYLCASSFSGDRPEAFFGQGTRLTVV.

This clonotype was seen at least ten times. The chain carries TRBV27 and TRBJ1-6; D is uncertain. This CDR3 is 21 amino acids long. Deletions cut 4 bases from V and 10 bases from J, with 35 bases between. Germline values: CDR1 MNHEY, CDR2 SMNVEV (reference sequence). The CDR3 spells CASSSRTYLSSSSSLNSPLHF. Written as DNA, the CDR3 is TGTGCCAGCAGTTCCAGGACGTACTTGTCGTCGAGCTCCAGTTTGAACTCACCCCTCCACTTT.

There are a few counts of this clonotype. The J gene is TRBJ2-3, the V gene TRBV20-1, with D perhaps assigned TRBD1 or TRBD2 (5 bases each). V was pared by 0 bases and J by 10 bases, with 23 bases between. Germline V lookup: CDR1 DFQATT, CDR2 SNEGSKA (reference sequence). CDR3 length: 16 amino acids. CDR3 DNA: TGCAGTGCTAGAGAGAGACTGGGGGTAGCAGAGGAACCGCAGTATTTT. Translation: CSARERLGVAEEPQYF.

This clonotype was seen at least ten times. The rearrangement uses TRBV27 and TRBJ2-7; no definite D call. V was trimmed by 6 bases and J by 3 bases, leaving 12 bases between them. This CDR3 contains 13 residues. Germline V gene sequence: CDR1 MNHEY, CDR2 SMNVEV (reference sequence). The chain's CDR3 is CASSPRLGYEQYF. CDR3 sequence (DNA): TGTGCCAGCAGCCCAAGACTTGGCTACGAGCAGTACTTC.

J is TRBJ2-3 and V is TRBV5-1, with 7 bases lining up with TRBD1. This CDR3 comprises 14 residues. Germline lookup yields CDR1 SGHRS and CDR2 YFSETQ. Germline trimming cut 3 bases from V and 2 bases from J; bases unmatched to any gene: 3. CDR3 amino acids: CASSWDSSTDTQYF. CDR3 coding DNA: TGCGCCAGCAGCTGGGACAGTTCCACAGATACGCAGTATTTT. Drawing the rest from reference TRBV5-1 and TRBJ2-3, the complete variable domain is KAGVTQTPRYLIKTRGQQVTLSCSPISGHRSVSWYQQTPGQGLQFLFEYFSETQRNKGNFPGRFSGRQFSNSRSEMNVSTLELGDSALYLCASSWDSSTDTQYFGPGTRLTVL.

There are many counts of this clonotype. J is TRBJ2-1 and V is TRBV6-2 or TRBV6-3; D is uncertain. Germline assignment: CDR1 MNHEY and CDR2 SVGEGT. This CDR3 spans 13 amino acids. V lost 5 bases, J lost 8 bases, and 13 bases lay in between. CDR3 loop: CASSAPSPHEQFF. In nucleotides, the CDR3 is TGTGCCAGCAGTGCCCCCTCTCCGCATGAGCAGTTCTTC.

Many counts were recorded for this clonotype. The CDR3, as DNA: TGTGCCAGCAGACTAGCGGTCTCTGGAAACACCATATATTTT. The encoded protein is CASRLAVSGNTIYF. The chain uses TRBV7-2 and TRBJ1-3; no clear D gene. V was shortened by 6 bases and J by 0 bases, with 9 bases between the two germline ends. The CDR3 has 14 residues. Germline V gene data show CDR1 as SGHTA and CDR2 as FQGNSA. Full variable domain (rest looked up from reference TRBV7-2 and TRBJ1-3): GAGVSQSPSNKVTEKGKDVELRCDPISGHTALYWYRQSLGQGLEFLIYFQGNSAPDKSGLPSDRFSAERTGGSVSTLTIQRTQQEDSAVYLCASRLAVSGNTIYFGEGSWLTVV.

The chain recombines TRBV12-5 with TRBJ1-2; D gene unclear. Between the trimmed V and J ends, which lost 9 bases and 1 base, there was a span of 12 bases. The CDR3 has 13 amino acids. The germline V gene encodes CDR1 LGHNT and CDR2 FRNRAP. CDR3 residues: CARRTESNYGYTF. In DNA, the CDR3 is TGTGCTAGGAGGACTGAAAGTAACTATGGCTACACCTTC.

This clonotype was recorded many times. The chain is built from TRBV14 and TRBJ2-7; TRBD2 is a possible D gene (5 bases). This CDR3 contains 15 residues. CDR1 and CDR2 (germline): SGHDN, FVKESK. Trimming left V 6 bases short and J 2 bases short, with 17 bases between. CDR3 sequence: CASSPKRAYAYEQYF. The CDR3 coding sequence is TGTGCCAGCAGTCCCAAGAGGGCCTATGCCTACGAGCAGTACTTC.

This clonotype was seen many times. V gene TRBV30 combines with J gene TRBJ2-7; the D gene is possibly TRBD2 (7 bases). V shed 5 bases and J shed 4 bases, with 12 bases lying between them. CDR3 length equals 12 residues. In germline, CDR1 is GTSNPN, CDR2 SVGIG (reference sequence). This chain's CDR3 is CAWAGATYEQYF. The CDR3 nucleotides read TGTGCCTGGGCGGGGGCCACTTACGAGCAGTACTTC. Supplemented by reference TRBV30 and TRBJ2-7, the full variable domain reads SQTIHQWPATLVQPVGSPLSLECTVEGTSNPNLYWYRQAAGRGLQLLFYSVGIGQISSEVPQNLSASRPQDRQFILSSKKLLLSDSGFYLCAWAGATYEQYFGPGTRLTVT.

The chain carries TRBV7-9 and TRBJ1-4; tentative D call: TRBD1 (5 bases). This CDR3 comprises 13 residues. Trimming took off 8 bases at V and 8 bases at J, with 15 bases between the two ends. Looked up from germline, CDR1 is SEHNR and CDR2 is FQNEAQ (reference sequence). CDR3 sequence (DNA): TGTGCCAGCCATGGGGGGGTCCACGAAAAACTGTTTTTT. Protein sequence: CASHGGVHEKLFF.

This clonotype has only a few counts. The CDR3 sequence: CASRIAGVRNNEQFF. The CDR3 bases are TGTGCCAGCAGAATAGCGGGAGTGCGGAACAATGAGCAGTTCTTC. The chain joins TRBV28 to TRBJ2-1; 9 bases are a match to TRBD2. V was pared by 6 bases and J by 5 bases, with 8 bases of the junction left unmatched. CDR3 size: 15 residues. The germline V gene encodes CDR1 MDHEN and CDR2 SYDVKM. Together with reference TRBV28 and TRBJ2-1, the CDR3 gives the full variable domain: DVKVTQSSRYLVKRTGEKVFLECVQDMDHENMFWYRQDPGLGLRLIYFSYDVKMKEKGDIPEGYSVSREKKERFSLILESASTNQTSMYLCASRIAGVRNNEQFFGPGTRLTVL.

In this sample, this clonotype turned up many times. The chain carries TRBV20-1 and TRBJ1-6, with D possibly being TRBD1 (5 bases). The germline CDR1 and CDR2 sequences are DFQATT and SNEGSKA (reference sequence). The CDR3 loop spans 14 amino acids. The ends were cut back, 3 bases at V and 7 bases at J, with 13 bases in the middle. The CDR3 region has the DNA TGCAGTGCTAGGACAGTATCGGACAATTCACCCCTCCACTTT. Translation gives CSARTVSDNSPLHF.

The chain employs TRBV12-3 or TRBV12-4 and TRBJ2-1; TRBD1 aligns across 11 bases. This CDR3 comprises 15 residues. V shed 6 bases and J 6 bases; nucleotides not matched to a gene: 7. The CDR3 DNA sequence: TGTGCCAGCAGGGCAACCGGGACAGGGGGCAATGAGCAGTTCTTC. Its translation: CASRATGTGGNEQFF.

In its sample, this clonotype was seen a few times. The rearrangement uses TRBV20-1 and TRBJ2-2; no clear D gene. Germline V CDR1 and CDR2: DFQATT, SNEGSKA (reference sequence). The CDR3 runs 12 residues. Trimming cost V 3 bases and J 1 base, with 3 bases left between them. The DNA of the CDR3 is TGCAGTGCTAGCAAGAACACCGGGGAGCTGTTTTTT. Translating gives CSASKNTGELFF.

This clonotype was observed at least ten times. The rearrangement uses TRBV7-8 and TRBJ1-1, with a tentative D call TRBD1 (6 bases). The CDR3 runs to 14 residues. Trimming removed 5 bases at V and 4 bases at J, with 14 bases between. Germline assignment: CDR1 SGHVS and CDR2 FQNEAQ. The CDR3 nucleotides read TGTGCCAGCAGCCCGCGGGACACCCGCACTGAAGCTTTCTTT. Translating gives CASSPRDTRTEAFF.

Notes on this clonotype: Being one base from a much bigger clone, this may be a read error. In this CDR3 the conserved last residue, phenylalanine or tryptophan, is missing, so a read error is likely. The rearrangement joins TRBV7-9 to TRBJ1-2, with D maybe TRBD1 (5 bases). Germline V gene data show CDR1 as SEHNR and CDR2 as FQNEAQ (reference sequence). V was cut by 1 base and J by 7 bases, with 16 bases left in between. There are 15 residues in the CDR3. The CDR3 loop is CASSLDGTNTAGYTL. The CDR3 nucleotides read TGTGCCAGCAGCTTAGACGGGACGAATACCGCTGGCTACACCCTC.

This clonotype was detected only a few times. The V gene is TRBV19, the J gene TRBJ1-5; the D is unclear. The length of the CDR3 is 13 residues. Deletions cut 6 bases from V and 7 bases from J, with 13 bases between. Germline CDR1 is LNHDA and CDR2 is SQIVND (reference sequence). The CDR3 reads CASSPGKKQPQHF. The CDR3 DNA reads TGTGCCAGTAGCCCGGGTAAGAAACAGCCCCAGCATTTT.

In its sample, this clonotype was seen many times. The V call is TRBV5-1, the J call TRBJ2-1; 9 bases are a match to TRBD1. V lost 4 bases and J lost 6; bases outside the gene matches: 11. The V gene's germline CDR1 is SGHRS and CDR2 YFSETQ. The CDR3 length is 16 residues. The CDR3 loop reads CASSVTGTGLGNEQFF. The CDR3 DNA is TGCGCCAGCAGCGTAACCGGGACAGGGCTGGGCAATGAGCAGTTCTTC.

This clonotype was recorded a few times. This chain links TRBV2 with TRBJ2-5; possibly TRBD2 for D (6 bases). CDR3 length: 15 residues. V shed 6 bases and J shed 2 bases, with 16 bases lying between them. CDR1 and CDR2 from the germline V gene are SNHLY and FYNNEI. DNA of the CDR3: TGTGCCAGCAGCTCTGGGGGGACTCCTCAAGAGACCCAGTACTTC. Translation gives CASSSGGTPQETQYF.

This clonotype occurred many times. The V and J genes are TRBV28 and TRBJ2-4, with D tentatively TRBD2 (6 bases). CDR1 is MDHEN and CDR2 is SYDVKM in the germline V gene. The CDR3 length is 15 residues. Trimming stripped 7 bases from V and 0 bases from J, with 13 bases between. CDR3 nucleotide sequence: TGTGCCAGCACTTCGGGAGCTTCAGCCAAAAACATTCAGTACTTC. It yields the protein CASTSGASAKNIQYF.

The CDR3 DNA is TGTGCCACCAGCAGATACAGGGGCCAGCCTCTCTCTGGGGCCAACGTCCTGACTTTC. It codes for CATSRYRGQPLSGANVLTF. The V gene is TRBV15, the J gene TRBJ2-6; 7 nucleotides align to TRBD1. Germline trimming cut 2 bases from V and 0 bases from J; bases unmatched to any gene: 10. This CDR3 is built from 19 residues. Germline lookup yields CDR1 LNHNV and CDR2 YYDKDF (reference sequence).

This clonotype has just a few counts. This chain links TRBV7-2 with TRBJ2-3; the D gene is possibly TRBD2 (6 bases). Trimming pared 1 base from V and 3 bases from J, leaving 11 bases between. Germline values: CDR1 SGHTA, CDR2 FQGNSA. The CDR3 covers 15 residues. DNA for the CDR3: TGTGCCAGCAGCTTAGTCGGGGGTAATACAGATACGCAGTATTTT. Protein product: CASSLVGGNTDTQYF.